This T cell receptor beta chain derives from a study of T cell repertoires in cytomegalovirus infection. Each CDR3 protein is one row after TCRdb ran MiXCR on the reads. This repertoire shows 750,000 to 900,000 distinct CDR3 sequences, 29% found once; its top ten account for roughly 14%. V lost 4 bases, J lost 3 bases, and 6 bases lay in between. Germline V gene sequence: CDR1 MGHDK, CDR2 SYGVNS. This CDR3 is 12 amino acids long. As to this clonotype: The antigen is undetermined.

The sequence came from a human donor in good health (CMV status not recorded). Some clones in this sample may be carry-over from other donors' samples. Sequenced material: cultured CD8+ T cells from PBMCs, taken from culture after CMV antigen stimulation. The V call is TRBV25-1, the J call TRBJ1-1; D is unresolved. The CDR3 DNA reads TGTGCCAGCAGTGTCGCGGACACTGAAGCTTTCTTT. The encoded protein is CASSVADTEAFF.